This passage covers 17 T cell receptor beta chains from one sample sequenced in a study of blood T cells in healthy people across ages. Next came a second PCR, run for about 7 to 12 cycles, which used a sample-barcoded 5' primer along with a J-beta primer mix. TCRdb re-called the 5' RACE reads with MiXCR, one entry per CDR3 protein. Of under 750,000 distinct CDR3 sequences in the sample, less than 60% were seen once. The sequencing input was blood. The receptors stem from a man older than 75 in good health.

The chain recombines TRBV7-2 with TRBJ1-6, with D unresolved. V was trimmed by 2 bases and J by 5 bases, leaving 7 bases between them. From germline, CDR1 is SGHTA and CDR2 FQGNSA. The CDR3 extends over 14 amino acids. CDR3 bases: TGTGCCAGCAGCTTATTTCTGAATAATTCACCCCTCCACTTT. It codes for CASSLFLNNSPLHF. Supplemented by reference TRBV7-2 and TRBJ1-6, the full variable domain reads GAGVSQSPSNKVTEKGKDVELRCDPISGHTALYWYRQSLGQGLEFLIYFQGNSAPDKSGLPSDRFSAERTGGSVSTLTIQRTQQEDSAVYLCASSLFLNNSPLHFGNGTRLTVT.

This clonotype has just a few counts. The CDR3 DNA reads TGTGCCAGCAGTCCGGCCGACGAGACCCAGTACTTC. Its translation: CASSPADETQYF. The chain couples TRBV6-2 or TRBV6-3 to TRBJ2-7; D uncertain. The last part of the DNA fits TRBJ2-5 better; the J call may be wrong. Per germline, CDR1 MNHEY and CDR2 SVGEGT. This CDR3 has 12 amino acids.

The chain recombines TRBV7-2 with TRBJ2-7; D not resolved. The CDR3 has 12 amino acids. Trimming removed 4 bases from V and 4 bases from J, with 8 bases in between. Germline CDR1 SGHTA, CDR2 FQGNSA. The CDR3 DNA reads as TGTGCCAGCAGCTCGTGGGGATACGAGCAGTACTTC. As protein: CASSSWGYEQYF.

Here the CDR3 DNA reads TGTGCCAGCAGCTTTCGGGAGCCTATCCGAGAGACCCAGTACTTC. Its protein product is CASSFREPIRETQYF. The J gene is TRBJ2-7, the V gene TRBV7-2; weak D call: TRBD2 (6 bases). The end of the DNA is better explained by TRBJ2-5, so the J call may be wrong. The germline V gene has CDR1 SGHTA and CDR2 FQGNSA. The CDR3 sequence is 15 residues long.

The chain carries TRBV25-1 and TRBJ2-2; no firm D call. The V gene lost 8 bases and the J gene lost 6 bases, with 7 bases spanning the gap. Germline loops: CDR1 MGHDK, CDR2 SYGVNS. There are 11 residues in the CDR3. CDR3 sequence reads: CASPGPGELFF. The CDR3 nucleotides are TGTGCCAGCCCAGGTCCCGGGGAGCTGTTTTTT.

This chain uses TRBV7-2 with TRBJ2-3; no firm D call. V lost 2 bases to trimming and J lost 1 base, with 13 bases between them. The CDR3 is 16 residues long. From germline, CDR1 is SGHTA and CDR2 FQGNSA. The chain's CDR3 is CASSLLNAARTDTQYF. In DNA form, the CDR3 reads TGTGCCAGCAGCTTATTAAACGCTGCCCGCACAGATACGCAGTATTTT.

The rearrangement uses TRBV7-9 and TRBJ1-2; D not resolved. Deletions cut 5 bases from V and 5 bases from J, with 15 bases between. The CDR3 is made up of 14 amino acids. Germline lookup yields CDR1 SEHNR and CDR2 FQNEAQ (reference sequence). The CDR3 nucleotides read TGTGCCAGCAGCCCCCGGACTATGGGGTATGGCTACACCTTC. Protein product: CASSPRTMGYGYTF. The entire variable domain, with the rest obtained from reference TRBV7-9 and TRBJ1-2, is as follows: DTGVSQNPRHKITKRGQNVTFRCDPISEHNRLYWYRQTLGQGPEFLTYFQNEAQLEKSRLLSDRFSAERPKGSFSTLEIQRTEQGDSAMYLCASSPRTMGYGYTFGSGTRLTVV.

In regard to this clonotype: Since a much larger clone is just one base distant, this may be a read error. The chain is built from TRBV29-1 and TRBJ2-3, with D unclear. This CDR3 has 13 amino acids. The V end lost 3 bases, the J end lost 10 bases, and 17 bases lay between the germline ends. Looked up from germline, CDR1 is SQVTM and CDR2 is ANQGSEA. The CDR3 reads CSVDLAVRGAQYF. The CDR3 region has the DNA TGCAGCGTTGACCTGGCAGTACGTGGTGCGCAGTATTTT.

This clonotype came up many times. The V and J genes are TRBV6-5 and TRBJ1-5, with D possibly being TRBD1 (6 bases). The germline V and J ends were trimmed by 4 bases and 3 bases, with 10 bases remaining between them. Germline CDR1 MNHEY, CDR2 SVGAGI. The CDR3 is made up of 14 amino acids. CDR3 DNA sequence: TGTGCCAGCAGTTTTGGACAGCACAATCAGCCCCAGCATTTT. This encodes CASSFGQHNQPQHF.

The count of this clonotype is one. A junction boundary mismatches the germline segment, possibly from a read error. The CDR3 protein is CASGESSGANVPTF. The CDR3 DNA sequence: TGTGCCAGCGGGGAATCGTCAGGGGCCAACGTCCCGACTTTC. The chain has TRBV7-3 and TRBJ2-6, with a possible D match to TRBD1 (6 bases). This CDR3 spans 14 amino acids. Germline-derived CDR1 and CDR2 are SGHTA and FQGTGA.

J is TRBJ1-1 and V is TRBV10-3; D ambiguous. The CDR3 runs to 12 residues. The germline V gene encodes CDR1 ENHRY and CDR2 SYGVKD. Trimming took off 6 bases at V and 1 base at J, with 6 bases between the two ends. The CDR3 is CAIRRTNTEAFF. The CDR3 DNA reads as TGTGCCATCAGGCGGACGAACACTGAAGCTTTCTTT.

This clonotype was recorded a few times. This chain joins TRBV20-1 and TRBJ2-5; 9 bases agree with TRBD2. The CDR3 spans 12 residues. Germline trimming cut 5 bases from V and 4 bases from J; bases unmatched to any gene: 2. Germline V gives CDR1 DFQATT, CDR2 SNEGSKA (reference sequence). This CDR3 is CSALAGPETQYF. CDR3 bases: TGCAGTGCTCTAGCGGGACCAGAGACCCAGTACTTC.

The chain couples TRBV20-1 to TRBJ2-5; 8 nucleotides align to TRBD1. Germline V CDR1 and CDR2: DFQATT, SNEGSKA (reference sequence). The CDR3 loop spans 14 amino acids. V trimming: 6 bases; J trimming: 5 bases; junction bases outside the gene matches: 11. CDR3 DNA: TGCAGTGCAAACGACAGGGGTCGGGTCGAGACCCAGTACTTC. This translates into CSANDRGRVETQYF.

This clonotype has at least ten counts. The chain is built from TRBV5-1 and TRBJ2-7; 12 positions match TRBD2. There are 14 residues in the CDR3. Germline V gene lookup returns CDR1 SGHRS and CDR2 YFSETQ. V lost 7 bases and J lost 3; bases outside the gene matches: 5. The CDR3 here is CASPGLAGLYEQYF. The CDR3 DNA reads as TGCGCCAGCCCGGGACTAGCGGGCCTCTACGAGCAGTACTTC.

This chain connects TRBV10-3 to TRBJ2-7; D remains ambiguous. The CDR3 is 15 residues long. Trimming took off 0 bases at V and 2 bases at J, with 11 bases between the two ends. Germline CDR1 reads ENHRY; CDR2 reads SYGVKD. CDR3 in DNA: TGTGCCATCAGTGAGTCAAAGGGCAGACCCTACGAGCAGTACTTC. Protein: CAISESKGRPYEQYF.

Note on this clonotype: Possible read error: a much larger clone is one base away. J is TRBJ2-3 and V is TRBV6-5, with 7 bases identical to TRBD2. CDR3 length: 18 residues. CDR1 and CDR2 (germline): MNHEY, SVGAGI. J gave up 1 base and V 4 bases, and 14 bases lay outside the gene matches. CDR3 amino acids: CASSSGAGGSGRTDTQYF. CDR3 bases: TGTGCCAGCAGTTCCGGGGCAGGCGGGAGCGGGCGCACAGATACGCAGTATTTT.

This clonotype was observed a handful of times. The chain carries TRBV27 and TRBJ1-6; 7 bases are shared with TRBD1. CDR1 and CDR2 from the germline V gene are MNHEY and SMNVEV (reference sequence). CDR3 size: 18 residues. Trimming at V came to 5 bases and at J to 4 bases, leaving 14 bases not matched to a gene. CDR3: CASSPMGQSFGYNSPLHF. Written as DNA, the CDR3 is TGTGCCAGCAGTCCGATGGGACAGTCTTTCGGATATAATTCACCCCTCCACTTT.